Below are 19 T cell receptor beta chains sequenced from a single sample in a study of shared clonotypes between healthy human individuals. CD45RO-negative, CCR7-positively selected cells formed the naive CD8 fraction, excluding terminally differentiated effector memory CD45RA+ cells. The method was immunoSEQ multiplex PCR; TCRdb's version includes in-frame clones alone and lacks a portion of them. In the table there are around 2.1 million clones, 90% to 95% of which are singletons. The specimen was naive CD8+ T cells from PBMCs. These receptors all come from a man aged 18 to 35 in good health. Some clones in this sample may be carry-over from other donors' samples.

This clone was seen only once. The chain is built from TRBV6-6 and TRBJ2-3; 12 positions match TRBD2. Losses at the gene ends were 6 bases for V and 4 bases for J; bases not matched to a gene: 5. CDR1 MNHNY and CDR2 SVGAGI come from the germline V gene (reference sequence). The length of the CDR3 is 15 residues. The CDR3, as DNA: TGTGCCAGCAGCAGGACTAGCGGGACCGCAGATACGCAGTATTTT. Its translation is CASSRTSGTADTQYF.

The V call is TRBV15, the J call TRBJ2-3; 10 bases fit TRBD2. The CDR3 runs 15 residues. Germline loops: CDR1 LNHNV, CDR2 YYDKDF (reference sequence). V gave up 7 bases and J gave up 4 bases; unmatched junction bases: 8. CDR3 in amino acids: CATNGDGLAADTQYF. CDR3 DNA: TGTGCCACCAATGGTGACGGACTAGCGGCAGATACGCAGTATTTT. Full variable domain (outside the CDR3, taken from reference TRBV15 and TRBJ2-3): DAMVIQNPRYQVTQFGKPVTLSCSQTLNHNVMYWYQQKSSQAPKLLFHYYDKDFNNEADTPDNFQSRRPNTSFCFLDIRSPGLGDTAMYLCATNGDGLAADTQYFGPGTRLTVL.

The rearrangement joins TRBV27 to TRBJ2-1; D possibly corresponds to TRBD2 (5 bases). Trimming removed 2 bases from V and 3 bases from J, with 11 bases in between. The CDR3 runs to 15 residues. Germline V CDR1 and CDR2: MNHEY, SMNVEV (reference sequence). The CDR3 region is CASSLKRGIYNEQFF. The CDR3 nucleotides are TGTGCCAGCAGTTTAAAACGGGGAATCTACAATGAGCAGTTCTTC.

This clone was observed a handful of times. The chain recombines TRBV21-1 with TRBJ2-6; the table's TRBD2 call for D was not verified on the DNA. TRBV21-1 is labeled a pseudogene. The CDR3 consists of 17 residues. The CDR3 loop reads CASSRGVKGPGANVLTF. Written as DNA, the CDR3 is TGTGCCAGCAGCAGGGGAGTAAAAGGACCCGGGGCCAACGTCCTGACTTTC.

Remarks on this clone: Other DNA sequences in the sample encode the same CDR3. The chain joins TRBV27 to TRBJ2-7; the D is unclear. Germline V gene data show CDR1 as MNHEY and CDR2 as SMNVEV (reference sequence). CDR3 length: 13 amino acids. Trimming removed 4 bases from V and 3 bases from J, with 10 bases in between. For the CDR3, the DNA is TGTGCCAGCAGTTACGGGCAGTTCTACGAGCAGTACTTC. This codes for CASSYGQFYEQYF.

The rearrangement links TRBV10-3 to TRBJ1-1; no definite D call. V was pared by 3 bases and J by 3 bases, with 11 bases between. Per germline, CDR1 ENHRY and CDR2 SYGVKD. The CDR3 has 14 amino acids. Here the CDR3 reads CAISDGMDHTEAFF. The CDR3 DNA follows: TGTGCCATCAGTGATGGTATGGATCACACTGAAGCTTTCTTT.

The chain employs TRBV4-1 and TRBJ2-7; 15 positions agree with TRBD2. CDR3 length: 16 residues. V dropped 2 bases and J dropped 6; count of bases not matched to a gene: 5. Germline values: CDR1 MGHRA, CDR2 YSYEKL. In DNA form, the CDR3 reads TGCGCCAGCAGCCAATCGCCGGGACTAGCGGGAGGCGAGCAGTACTTC. Residues: CASSQSPGLAGGEQYF.

V gene TRBV14 combines with J gene TRBJ1-4, with D unresolved. Germline V lookup: CDR1 SGHDN, CDR2 FVKESK. The V end was cut by 4 bases, the J end by 8 bases, with 23 bases between. CDR3 size: 17 residues. This chain's CDR3 is CASSLTWSASQPEKLFF. As DNA, the CDR3 is TGTGCCAGCAGCCTTACCTGGTCGGCCAGTCAACCGGAAAAACTGTTTTTT.

This chain links TRBV6-5 with TRBJ1-3; D unclear. V shed 0 bases and J shed 6 bases, with 12 bases lying between them. The CDR3 consists of 15 residues. CDR1 is MNHEY and CDR2 is SVGAGI in the germline V gene. CDR3 sequence reads: CASSYSIQGINTIYF. The CDR3 nucleotides read TGTGCCAGCAGTTACTCGATTCAAGGGATAAACACCATATATTTT.

The chain recombines TRBV9 with TRBJ2-5; 7 bases are shared with TRBD1. The CDR3 spans 15 residues. Unmatched junction bases numbered 8, after V lost 3 bases and J lost 3 bases. Per the germline V gene, CDR1 is SGDLS and CDR2 is YYNGEE. The chain's CDR3 is CASSGDRELEETQYF. The DNA of the CDR3 is TGTGCCAGCAGCGGAGACAGGGAGTTAGAAGAGACCCAGTACTTC.

The chain recombines TRBV14 with TRBJ2-7, with D perhaps TRBD1 (6 bases). The CDR3 is made up of 14 amino acids. Germline V CDR1 and CDR2: SGHDN, FVKESK. The germline V and J ends were trimmed by 6 bases and 0 bases, with 12 bases remaining between them. In DNA form, the CDR3 reads TGTGCCAGCAGATTCGGACAGAACTCCTACGAGCAGTACTTC. Translation: CASRFGQNSYEQYF.

V gene TRBV2 combines with J gene TRBJ2-7; the D is unclear. V gave up 4 bases and J gave up 2 bases, with 9 bases separating them. Germline CDR1 is SNHLY and CDR2 is FYNNEI. There are 13 residues in the CDR3. The CDR3: CASSGELTYEQYF. For the CDR3, the DNA is TGTGCCAGCAGTGGGGAACTTACCTACGAGCAGTACTTC. The entire variable domain, with the rest obtained from reference TRBV2 and TRBJ2-7, is as follows: EPEVTQTPSHQVTQMGQEVILRCVPISNHLYFYWYRQILGQKVEFLVSFYNNEISEKSEIFDDQFSVERPDGSNFTLKIRSTKLEDSAMYFCASSGELTYEQYFGPGTRLTVT.

The genes are TRBV4-1 and TRBJ2-7; D perhaps matches TRBD1 (6 bases). Germline-derived CDR1 and CDR2 are MGHRA and YSYEKL. The V gene lost 4 bases and the J gene lost 2 bases, with 18 bases spanning the gap. There are 16 residues in the CDR3. The CDR3: CASSPTPRQATYEQYF. The CDR3, as DNA: TGCGCCAGCAGCCCCACCCCCAGACAGGCGACCTACGAGCAGTACTTC.

CDR3 residues: CASSSRGQGGATDTQYF. In nucleotides, the CDR3 is TGTGCCAGCAGCTCGCGGGGACAGGGGGGGGCCACAGATACGCAGTATTTT. This chain connects TRBV11-2 to TRBJ2-3, with 11 bases matching TRBD1. Germline V gives CDR1 SGHAT, CDR2 FQNNGV. This CDR3 region has 17 residues. V trimming: 4 bases; J trimming: 2 bases; junction bases outside the gene matches: 8.

The chain couples TRBV10-3 to TRBJ2-1; perhaps TRBD1 as D (5 bases). The CDR3 consists of 15 residues. Trimming shortened V by 4 bases and J by 4 bases, and 14 bases separated the two germline ends. CDR1 and CDR2 (germline): ENHRY, SYGVKD. The CDR3 loop is CAISGLAKGYNEQFF. The DNA for the CDR3 is TGTGCCATCAGTGGTCTGGCCAAGGGGTACAATGAGCAGTTCTTC.

Only a few counts were recorded for this clone. This chain joins TRBV10-3 and TRBJ1-5, with D perhaps TRBD1 (5 bases). The CDR3 has 15 residues. Germline V gives CDR1 ENHRY, CDR2 SYGVKD. V was clipped by 0 bases and J by 6 bases, with 12 bases between them. The CDR3 coding sequence is TGTGCCATCAGTGAGTCGAATTCAGGGAGTCAGCCCCAGCATTTT. Translation: CAISESNSGSQPQHF.

This chain uses TRBV27 with TRBJ1-2; maybe TRBD1 (6 bases). The CDR3 consists of 15 residues. The V gene's germline CDR1 is MNHEY and CDR2 SMNVEV (reference sequence). V shed 5 bases and J shed 5 bases, with 18 bases lying between them. The CDR3 nucleotides are TGTGCCAGCAGTCAGCGACAGGATCCCATATATGGCTACACCTTC. Encoded protein: CASSQRQDPIYGYTF.

V gene TRBV7-3 combines with J gene TRBJ2-2, with D hard to call. V lost 4 bases to trimming and J lost 3 bases, with 15 bases between them. CDR1 and CDR2 from the germline V gene are SGHTA and FQGTGA. This CDR3 is built from 16 residues. CDR3 residues: CASSSRREPHTGELFF. Written as DNA, the CDR3 is TGTGCCAGCAGCTCTCGCCGAGAGCCCCACACCGGGGAGCTGTTTTTT. Combining the CDR3 with reference TRBV7-3 and TRBJ2-2 gives the whole variable domain GAGVSQTPSNKVTEKGKYVELRCDPISGHTALYWYRQSLGQGPEFLIYFQGTGAADDSGLPNDRFFAVRPEGSVSTLKIQRTERGDSAVYLCASSSRREPHTGELFFGEGSRLTVL.

The chain has TRBV27 and TRBJ2-7; possible D gene TRBD1, 5 bases. The germline V and J ends were trimmed by 5 bases and 3 bases, with 17 bases remaining between them. CDR3 size: 15 residues. Germline V gene sequence: CDR1 MNHEY, CDR2 SMNVEV (reference sequence). CDR3 nucleotides: TGTGCCAGCAGTGTAAGGGGCACACCCCTCTACGAGCAGTACTTC. This gives the protein CASSVRGTPLYEQYF.